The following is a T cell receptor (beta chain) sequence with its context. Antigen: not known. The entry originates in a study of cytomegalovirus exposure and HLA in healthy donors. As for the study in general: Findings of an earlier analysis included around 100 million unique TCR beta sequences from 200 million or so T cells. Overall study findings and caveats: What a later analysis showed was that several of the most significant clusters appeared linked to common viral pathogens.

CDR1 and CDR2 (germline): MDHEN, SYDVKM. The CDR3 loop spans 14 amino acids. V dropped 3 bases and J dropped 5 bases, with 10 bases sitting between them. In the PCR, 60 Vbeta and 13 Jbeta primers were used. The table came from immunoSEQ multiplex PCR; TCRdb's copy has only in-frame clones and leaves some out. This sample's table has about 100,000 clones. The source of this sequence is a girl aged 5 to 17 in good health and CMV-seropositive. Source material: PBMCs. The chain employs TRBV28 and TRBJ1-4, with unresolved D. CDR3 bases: TGTGCCAGCAGTTTTGGCCCGGAGAATGAAAAACTGTTTTTT. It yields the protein CASSFGPENEKLFF.